The next 32 T cell receptor beta chains were all read from a single sample in a study of CD8 T cells in ankylosing spondylitis. TCRdb analysed the 5' RACE reads with MiXCR anew, one entry per CDR3 protein. The sample consists of 35,000 or so distinct CDR3 sequences, about 6.3% of them appearing once. The sequenced sample consisted of blood, either unsorted or a sorted T cell fraction (not recorded which). These receptors were obtained from a male donor with ankylosing spondylitis or in good health (not recorded which).

This clonotype was seen ten or more times. V and J are TRBV28 and TRBJ2-4; D possibly corresponds to TRBD2 (6 bases). CDR1 is MDHEN, CDR2 SYDVKM, per germline. The V end lost 4 bases, the J end lost 9 bases, and 22 bases lay between the germline ends. This CDR3 is built from 16 residues. Here the CDR3 reads CASSSTGGPPRLIQYF. The CDR3 DNA follows: TGTGCCAGCAGTTCTACCGGGGGACCCCCTCGGCTCATTCAGTACTTC.

This clonotype was picked up many times. The chain is built from TRBV6-1 and TRBJ1-1; D is uncertain. Germline V CDR1 and CDR2: MNHNS, SASEGT. There are 15 residues in the CDR3. V was pared by 0 bases and J by 4 bases, with 12 bases between. This CDR3 is CASSEARKWPTEAFF. The CDR3 region has the DNA TGTGCCAGCAGTGAAGCGAGAAAGTGGCCCACTGAAGCTTTCTTT.

This clonotype was observed once. A much larger clone differs from this one at a single base, so this may be a read error. V usage is TRBV29-1 and J usage is TRBJ1-1, with 7 bases that match TRBD1. The V gene's germline CDR1 is SQVTM and CDR2 ANQGSEA. The CDR3 sequence is 11 residues long. V trimming: 4 bases; J trimming: 10 bases; junction bases outside the gene matches: 6. Here the CDR3 DNA reads TGCAGCGTTGCCTGGGACAGTGTAGCTTTCTTT. Its translation is CSVAWDSVAFF. Together with reference TRBV29-1 and TRBJ1-1, the CDR3 gives the full variable domain: SAVISQKPSRDICQRGTSLTIQCQVDSQVTMMFWYRQQPGQSLTLIATANQGSEATYESGFVIDKFPISRPNLTFSTLTVSNMSPEDSSIYLCSVAWDSVAFFGQGTRLTVV.

This clonotype was seen ten or more times. The chain links TRBV7-2 to TRBJ2-1, with D maybe TRBD1 (6 bases). Trimming stripped 2 bases from V and 0 bases from J, with 8 bases between. Per the germline V gene, CDR1 is SGHTA and CDR2 is FQGNSA. The CDR3 contains 15 residues. CDR3 sequence reads: CASSLLGGSYNEQFF. In nucleotides, the CDR3 is TGTGCCAGCAGCTTATTAGGGGGCTCCTACAATGAGCAGTTCTTC. The full variable domain, completed using reference TRBV7-2 and TRBJ2-1, is GAGVSQSPSNKVTEKGKDVELRCDPISGHTALYWYRQSLGQGLEFLIYFQGNSAPDKSGLPSDRFSAERTGGSVSTLTIQRTQQEDSAVYLCASSLLGGSYNEQFFGPGTRLTVL.

There are many counts of this clonotype. The chain combines TRBV6-1 with TRBJ2-1; D may be TRBD1 or TRBD2 (5 bases each). CDR3 length equals 16 residues. Per the germline V gene, CDR1 is MNHNS and CDR2 is SASEGT. Trimming left V 6 bases short and J 4 bases short, with 19 bases between. The chain's CDR3 is CASSRPGKGIYNEQFF. CDR3 nucleotide sequence: TGTGCCAGCAGCCGACCGGGGAAGGGGATATACAATGAGCAGTTCTTC.

This clonotype was counted ten times or more. The rearrangement uses TRBV12-3 or TRBV12-4 and TRBJ1-1, with D unclear. V dropped 0 bases and J dropped 4 bases, with 6 bases sitting between them. The CDR3 runs 13 residues. The DNA of the CDR3 is TGTGCCAGCAGTTTAGCGGAGGGCACTGAAGCTTTCTTT. Its translation is CASSLAEGTEAFF.

This clonotype was recorded at least ten times. The gene calls are TRBV18 and TRBJ1-2; 9 bases fit TRBD1. Per the germline V gene, CDR1 is KGHSH and CDR2 is LQKENI. After removal of 3 bases from V and 7 bases from J, the junction contained 6 bases not matched to a gene. The CDR3 runs to 14 residues. CDR3 in amino acids: CASSPAQTGGGYTF. The CDR3 DNA sequence: TGTGCCAGCTCACCCGCCCAGACAGGGGGTGGCTACACCTTC.

This clonotype was seen at least ten times. The chain carries TRBV15 and TRBJ2-7; a possible D gene is TRBD2 (6 bases). The CDR3 is 15 residues long. Germline loops: CDR1 LNHNV, CDR2 YYDKDF (reference sequence). V dropped 0 bases and J dropped 2 bases, with 11 bases sitting between them. This CDR3 is CATSRDRGTTYEQYF. The CDR3 DNA reads as TGTGCCACCAGCAGAGATCGGGGGACCACCTACGAGCAGTACTTC.

This clonotype was counted many times. The rearrangement links TRBV18 to TRBJ1-5; 8 bases are shared with TRBD1. Germline CDR1 is KGHSH and CDR2 is LQKENI. Trimming removed 4 bases from V and 7 bases from J; junction bases left unmatched: 6. The CDR3 totals 14 residues. CDR3 DNA: TGTGCCAGCTCACAACAGGGGGTTGGCCAGCCCCAGCATTTT. As protein: CASSQQGVGQPQHF.

This clonotype was seen repeatedly, ten times or more. One end of the junction fails to match germline, which may point to a read error. This chain joins TRBV28 and TRBJ2-7; D is possibly TRBD2 (6 bases). Germline V gene data show CDR1 as MDHEN and CDR2 as SYDVKM. The CDR3 covers 16 residues. This CDR3 reads CASSLALALYSYEQYF. CDR3 coding DNA: TGTGCCAGCAGTCTCGCCCTAGCGTTATACTCCTACGAGCAGTACTTT.

This clonotype was picked up many times. A much more abundant neighbour one base away suggests this may be a read error. V and J are TRBV4-1 and TRBJ2-3; D remains ambiguous. This CDR3 is built from 12 residues. Germline assignment: CDR1 MGHRA and CDR2 YSYEKL. The V end was cut by 4 bases, the J end by 6 bases, with 8 bases between. The CDR3: CASSLLGDTQYF. The CDR3 nucleotides read TGCGCCAGCAGCCTCCTAGGGGATACGCAGTATTTT.

This clonotype was counted at least ten times. The V gene is TRBV6-2 or TRBV6-3, the J gene TRBJ1-5; TRBD1 matches 7 bases. This CDR3 has 14 amino acids. V shed 8 bases, J shed 4 bases, and the junction held 8 bases outside the gene matches. Germline V CDR1 and CDR2: MNHEY, SVGEGT. The CDR3 DNA follows: TGTGCCAGCCGCTCCGGGACAGCGAATCAGCCCCAGCATTTT. This encodes CASRSGTANQPQHF.

There are many counts of this clonotype. The chain uses TRBV30 and TRBJ2-5, with 7 bases aligning to TRBD1. V dropped 3 bases and J dropped 5; count of bases not matched to a gene: 3. The CDR3 is 12 amino acids. Germline values: CDR1 GTSNPN, CDR2 SVGIG (reference sequence). The CDR3 loop is CAWRETGETQYF. The CDR3 DNA reads as TGTGCCTGGAGGGAGACAGGGGAGACCCAGTACTTC.

This clonotype was recorded many times. V gene TRBV5-1 combines with J gene TRBJ2-7; tentative D call: TRBD1 (6 bases). Trimming cost V 0 bases and J 3 bases, with 10 bases left between them. CDR1 SGHRS and CDR2 YFSETQ come from the germline V gene. This CDR3 is built from 14 residues. CDR3 coding DNA: TGCGCCAGCAGCTTGGCGGGACAAGACTACGAGCAGTACTTC. As protein: CASSLAGQDYEQYF.

The chain combines TRBV18 with TRBJ1-2, with D tentatively TRBD1 (5 bases). V was shortened by 2 bases and J by 5 bases, with 18 bases between the two germline ends. The CDR3 is 16 amino acids. The germline CDR1 and CDR2 sequences are KGHSH and LQKENI. CDR3 DNA sequence: TGTGCCAGCTCACCAGGGGGAACTCGGGCTATGTATGGCTACACCTTC. It specifies CASSPGGTRAMYGYTF. Full variable domain (outside the CDR3, taken from reference TRBV18 and TRBJ1-2): NAGVMQNPRHLVRRRGQEARLRCSPMKGHSHVYWYRQLPEEGLKFMVYLQKENIIDESGMPKERFSAEFPKEGPSILRIQQVVRGDSAAYFCASSPGGTRAMYGYTFGSGTRLTVV.

This clonotype was observed a few times. The rearrangement joins TRBV28 to TRBJ2-1; D is perhaps TRBD1 (6 bases). CDR1 MDHEN and CDR2 SYDVKM come from the germline V gene. CDR3 length: 17 amino acids. The CDR3 coding sequence is TGTGTAACAGCAGAAGCCTTGGGGCAGGGGTCCTACAATGAGCAGTTCTTC. It is translated as CVTAEALGQGSYNEQFF.

This clonotype was counted at least ten times. The chain has TRBV5-1 and TRBJ2-7; perhaps TRBD1 as D (6 bases). V lost 6 bases and J 7 bases, leaving 11 bases between the germline ends. The CDR3 spans 11 residues. Germline V gene sequence: CDR1 SGHRS, CDR2 YFSETQ. The CDR3 spells CASTPGQEQYF. The CDR3 bases are TGCGCCAGCACCCCCGGACAGGAGCAGTACTTC.

The rearrangement uses TRBV16 and TRBJ1-2; TRBD1 matches at 9 bases. This CDR3 is 14 amino acids long. The junction had 6 bases not matched to a gene; V was cut back by 5 bases and J by 5 bases. In germline, CDR1 is KGHSY, CDR2 FQNENV. The CDR3 DNA reads as TGTGCCAGCAGCTCCGGACAGGGGCAATATGGCTACACCTTC. Translating it yields CASSSGQGQYGYTF. Complete variable domain (other parts from reference TRBV16 and TRBJ1-2): GEEVAQTPKHLVRGEGQKAKLYCAPIKGHSYVFWYQQVLKNEFKFLISFQNENVFDETGMPKERFSAKCLPNSPCSLEIQATKLEDSAVYFCASSSGQGQYGYTFGSGTRLTVV.

With respect to this clonotype: A much larger clonotype is one base distant, so this may be a read error. This chain links TRBV7-9 with TRBJ1-1; D call uncertain. This CDR3 has 13 residues. Germline assignment: CDR1 SEHNR and CDR2 FQNEAQ (reference sequence). Trimming stripped 6 bases from V and 3 bases from J, with 11 bases between. The CDR3 is CASSAMEDTEAFF. CDR3 nucleotides: TGTGCCAGCAGTGCCATGGAGGACACTGAAGCTTTCTTT.

The sample holds many counts of this clonotype. The chain couples TRBV7-8 to TRBJ1-6, with unresolved D. The CDR3 contains 16 residues. With 2 bases removed from V and 6 bases from J, the gap between germline ends came to 14 bases. CDR1 is SGHVS and CDR2 is FQNEAQ in the germline V gene. CDR3 region: CASSLHPPKSNSPLHF. The CDR3 nucleotides read TGTGCCAGCAGCTTACATCCACCCAAGTCTAATTCACCCCTCCACTTT.

This clonotype was seen more than once but under ten times. J is TRBJ1-6 and V is TRBV3-1; no definite D call. Germline V gene data show CDR1 as LGHDT and CDR2 as YNNKEL (reference sequence). This CDR3 is 17 amino acids long. V was cut by 0 bases and J by 10 bases, with 19 bases left in between. CDR3 amino acids: CASSQDQSEILQSPLHF. The CDR3, as DNA: TGTGCCAGCAGCCAAGATCAATCGGAGATACTTCAATCACCCCTCCACTTT.

There are many counts of this clonotype. The chain uses TRBV12-3 or TRBV12-4 and TRBJ1-2; perhaps TRBD1 as D (6 bases). This CDR3 is 13 amino acids long. Trimming left V 3 bases short and J 8 bases short, with 13 bases between. The CDR3 loop is CASSFSGGRGYTF. The CDR3 DNA follows: TGTGCCAGCAGTTTTTCTGGGGGCCGAGGCTACACCTTC.

This clonotype appeared many times. V is TRBV27 and J is TRBJ2-5; no clear D. The germline V gene has CDR1 MNHEY and CDR2 SMNVEV (reference sequence). This CDR3 has 14 residues. V dropped 6 bases and J dropped 5 bases, with 16 bases sitting between them. CDR3 nucleotide sequence: TGTGCCAGCAGCTCCGGCCTGATGGGGGAGACCCAGTACTTC. Amino acid sequence: CASSSGLMGETQYF.

A word on this clonotype: A much larger clone differs by one base, so this may be a read error. The genes are TRBV2 and TRBJ2-1; TRBD2 is a possible D gene (6 bases). The CDR3 runs 13 residues. The germline V gene has CDR1 SNHLY and CDR2 FYNNEI. The CDR3 loop is CASSRDSHNEQFF. The CDR3 DNA sequence: TGTGCCAGCAGTCGGGACTCCCACAATGAGCAGTTCTTC.

This clonotype appeared many times. The J gene is TRBJ1-4, the V gene TRBV7-3; TRBD1 agrees at 8 bases. The CDR3 has 13 amino acids. Germline V gene sequence: CDR1 SGHTA, CDR2 FQGTGA. Trimming at V came to 5 bases and at J to 7 bases, leaving 3 bases not matched to a gene. CDR3 residues: CASSPGQGEKLFF. In DNA form, the CDR3 reads TGTGCCAGCAGCCCAGGACAGGGTGAAAAACTGTTTTTT.

This clonotype has a count of ten or more. The V and J genes are TRBV5-1 and TRBJ2-7, with 10 bases matching TRBD2. V gave up 1 base and J gave up 3 bases; unmatched junction bases: 1. Germline V CDR1 and CDR2: SGHRS, YFSETQ. The length of the CDR3 is 14 residues. CDR3 nucleotide sequence: TGCGCCAGCAGCTTGACTAGCGGGAACTACGAGCAGTACTTC. It encodes CASSLTSGNYEQYF.

This clonotype appeared many times. J is TRBJ2-7 and V is TRBV7-8; maybe TRBD1 (6 bases). The V and J ends lost 2 bases and 3 bases respectively, with 11 bases between them. Germline-derived CDR1 and CDR2 are SGHVS and FQNEAQ. The CDR3 is 14 residues long. Here the CDR3 DNA reads TGTGCCAGCAGCTTAAACAGGGATTACTACGAGCAGTACTTC. This translates into CASSLNRDYYEQYF.

This clonotype was detected ten times or more. V is TRBV2 and J is TRBJ1-5; TRBD1 aligns across 9 bases. Germline CDR1 SNHLY, CDR2 FYNNEI. V shed 6 bases, J shed 7 bases, and the junction held 7 bases outside the gene matches. The length of the CDR3 is 14 residues. DNA of the CDR3: TGTGCCAGCAGCGCGGGACAGGGTACCCAGCCCCAGCATTTT. Its protein product is CASSAGQGTQPQHF.

This clonotype was seen at least ten times. The chain employs TRBV7-2 and TRBJ1-2, with 10 bases aligning to TRBD1. CDR1 SGHTA and CDR2 FQGNSA come from the germline V gene. The V and J ends lost 8 bases and 8 bases, in that order; junction bases with no gene match: 2. The CDR3 is made up of 11 amino acids. DNA for the CDR3: TGTGCCAGCCGGGACAGGGGCGGCTACACCTTC. Encoded protein: CASRDRGGYTF. Full variable domain (remainder filled in from reference TRBV7-2 and TRBJ1-2): GAGVSQSPSNKVTEKGKDVELRCDPISGHTALYWYRQSLGQGLEFLIYFQGNSAPDKSGLPSDRFSAERTGGSVSTLTIQRTQQEDSAVYLCASRDRGGYTFGSGTRLTVV.

This clonotype came up many times. The chain links TRBV20-1 to TRBJ2-3, with 8 bases fitting TRBD2. V was pared by 2 bases and J by 5 bases, with 9 bases of the junction left unmatched. The V gene's germline CDR1 is DFQATT and CDR2 SNEGSKA (reference sequence). The CDR3 is made up of 15 amino acids. The CDR3 DNA reads as TGCAGTGCTAGACCCCACAGGGCGGGGGGAGATACGCAGTATTTT. Amino acid sequence: CSARPHRAGGDTQYF.

This clonotype has a count of ten or more. The V gene is TRBV4-1, the J gene TRBJ2-3; either TRBD1 or TRBD2 may supply D (5 bases each). CDR3 length: 18 residues. In germline, CDR1 is MGHRA, CDR2 YSYEKL. The V end lost 0 bases, the J end lost 2 bases, and 18 bases lay between the germline ends. The CDR3 region is CASSQEVWGTSITDTQYF. The CDR3 DNA reads TGCGCCAGCAGCCAAGAAGTTTGGGGGACGTCTATCACAGATACGCAGTATTTT.

This clonotype was counted many times. This chain uses TRBV4-1 with TRBJ2-7; D gene uncertain. The CDR3 is made up of 16 amino acids. Trimming took 3 bases from V and 7 from J, leaving 22 bases between them. Per the germline V gene, CDR1 is MGHRA and CDR2 is YSYEKL. In DNA, the CDR3 is TGCGCCAGCAGCCAGGGATCCTTCCCTCAGGTGTGGGAGCAGTACTTC. This translates into CASSQGSFPQVWEQYF.